Listed below are T cell receptor beta chains from one sample, sequenced in a study of cytomegalovirus exposure and HLA in healthy donors. Only in-frame clones appear in the TCRdb table, and some are missing; sequencing was by immunoSEQ multiplex PCR. This repertoire includes 120,000 to 150,000 clones. Sequencing was done on a sample of PBMCs. Receptors were obtained from a man aged 35 to 55 in good health and CMV-seronegative. The CDR3 runs from the conserved cysteine through the conserved F or W. The D gene is left open where the match is weak.

V	J	D	CDR3	DNA
TRBV5-4	TRBJ2-5	.	CASSLKNRGGRETQYF	TGTGCCAGCAGCTTAAAGAACAGGGGAGGTCGAGAGACCCAGTACTTC
TRBV29-1	TRBJ2-7	.	CSVRGRTTVEQYF	TGCAGCGTTAGAGGTCGTACGACCGTCGAGCAGTACTTC
TRBV5-1	TRBJ2-7	.	CASSEGAGIYEQYF	TGCGCCAGCAGCGAGGGGGCGGGAATATACGAGCAGTACTTC
TRBV29-1	TRBJ1-1	.	CSASRGGTEAFF	TGCAGCGCATCGAGAGGGGGCACTGAAGCTTTCTTT
TRBV6-1	TRBJ2-7	TRBD1	CASSVGTGFSYEQYF	TGTGCCAGCAGTGTAGGGACAGGGTTCTCCTACGAGCAGTACTTC
TRBV5-1	TRBJ2-2	TRBD1	CASSSTGTGDTGELFF	TGCGCCAGCAGCTCGACCGGGACAGGGGACACCGGGGAGCTGTTTTTT
TRBV7-9	TRBJ2-2	TRBD2	CASSSRLAGGIFGGELFF	TGTGCCAGCAGCTCCCGACTAGCGGGGGGGATATTTGGCGGGGAGCTGTTTTTT
TRBV5-8	TRBJ1-2	.	CASSLAGVNYGYTF	TGTGCCAGCAGCTTGGCAGGGGTTAACTATGGCTACACCTTC
TRBV5-1	TRBJ2-4	.	CASSLAADTRKNIQYF	TGCGCCAGCAGCTTGGCCGCGGACACGCGAAAAAACATTCAGTACTTC
TRBV6-5	TRBJ1-4	.	CASRRSTNEKLFF	TGTGCCAGCAGACGGAGTACTAATGAAAAACTGTTTTTT
TRBV5-1	TRBJ2-7	.	CASSLGGESGLGEQYF	TGCGCCAGCAGCTTGGGCGGGGAATCTGGGCTTGGTGAGCAGTACTTC
TRBV7-2	TRBJ1-1	TRBD1	CASSAGGYGLGNTEAFF	TGTGCCAGCAGCGCAGGGGGATACGGGCTGGGGAACACTGAAGCTTTCTTT
TRBV19	TRBJ1-2	.	CASSIVGTLYGYTF	TGTGCCAGTAGTATAGTGGGCACCCTCTATGGCTACACCTTC
TRBV7-3	TRBJ2-3	TRBD1	CASSQGQGAGTDTQYF	TGTGCCAGCAGCCAAGGACAGGGCGCGGGCACAGATACGCAGTATTTT
TRBV2	TRBJ2-7	.	CASSKLPYEQYF	TGTGCCAGCAGCAAGCTACCCTACGAGCAGTACTTC
TRBV7-9	TRBJ1-6	.	CASSLDNSYNSPLHF	TGTGCCAGCAGCTTAGACAACTCCTATAATTCACCCCTCCACTTT
TRBV16	TRBJ1-2	.	CASSQGGFGYTF	TGTGCCAGCAGCCAAGGAGGTTTTGGCTACACCTTC
TRBV6-4	TRBJ2-3	.	CASRLEFTSTDTQYF	TGTGCCAGCAGACTCGAGTTTACTAGCACAGATACGCAGTATTTT
TRBV28	TRBJ1-5	.	CASSLWPAGDLTELNQPQHF	TGTGCCAGCAGTTTGTGGCCTGCGGGGGATCTAACGGAGCTCAATCAGCCCCAGCATTTT
TRBV7-9	TRBJ1-4	.	CASSPGEKLFF	TGTGCCAGCAGCCCGGGGGAAAAACTGTTTTTT
TRBV4-1	TRBJ1-5	TRBD1	CASSPGQINQPQHF	TGCGCCAGCAGCCCGGGACAGATCAATCAGCCCCAGCATTTT
TRBV7-8	TRBJ1-4	.	CASSDRQAANEKLFF	TGTGCCAGCAGCGACCGACAGGCTGCTAATGAAAAACTGTTTTTT
TRBV5-4	TRBJ2-7	TRBD1	CASSQPGTGAYEQYF	TGTGCCAGCAGCCAACCCGGGACAGGGGCCTACGAGCAGTACTTC
TRBV7-2	TRBJ2-7	.	CASRASSYEQYF	TGTGCCAGCAGGGCCAGCTCCTACGAGCAGTACTTC
TRBV4-3	TRBJ2-5	.	CASSQEAEETQYF	TGCGCCAGCAGCCAAGAGGCAGAAGAGACCCAGTACTTC
TRBV25-1	TRBJ2-6	.	CASSAGTGANVLTF	TGTGCCAGCAGTGCGGGTACTGGGGCCAACGTCCTGACTTTC
TRBV28	TRBJ1-2	.	CASFSIPGGYYGYTF	TGTGCCAGCTTCAGCATCCCTGGCGGGTACTATGGCTACACCTTC
TRBV4-3	TRBJ1-6	.	CASSPSPATNNSPLHF	TGCGCCAGCAGCCCCAGCCCTGCAACTAATAATTCACCCCTCCACTTT
TRBV2	TRBJ2-1	TRBD1	CASSESGQYNEQFF	TGTGCCAGCAGTGAATCGGGACAGTACAATGAGCAGTTCTTC
TRBV6-6	TRBJ1-6	TRBD1	CASSPGTGPSPLHF	TGTGCCAGCAGCCCCGGGACAGGGCCTTCACCCCTCCACTTT
TRBV18	TRBJ1-1	.	CASSPRFGAGDTEAFF	TGTGCCAGCTCACCAAGGTTTGGTGCAGGGGACACTGAAGCTTTCTTT
TRBV7-9	TRBJ1-1	TRBD1	CASSGTTGGTEAFF	TGTGCCAGCAGCGGGACCACAGGGGGCACTGAAGCTTTCTTT
TRBV4-1	TRBJ2-1	TRBD1	CASSRTGGMNEQFF	TGCGCCAGCAGCCGTACAGGGGGCATGAATGAGCAGTTCTTC
TRBV19	TRBJ2-7	TRBD2	CASRLAGGTYEQYF	TGTGCCAGTAGGCTAGCGGGGGGAACCTACGAGCAGTACTTC
TRBV5-1	TRBJ2-5	.	CASRRTVQETQYF	TGCGCCAGCAGGCGAACAGTTCAAGAGACCCAGTACTTC
TRBV7-7	TRBJ1-3	.	CASSPRTDSGNTIYF	TGTGCCAGCAGCCCTCGGACAGACTCTGGAAACACCATATATTTT
TRBV4-1	TRBJ2-1	.	CASSQDSGSYNEQFF	TGCGCCAGCAGCCAAGATTCGGGATCCTACAATGAGCAGTTCTTC
TRBV29-1	TRBJ2-1	TRBD1	CSVYRGTYNEQFF	TGCAGCGTTTACAGGGGGACCTACAATGAGCAGTTCTTC
TRBV6-5	TRBJ1-2	.	CASSYKSQGYYGYTF	TGTGCCAGCAGTTACAAGTCCCAGGGATACTATGGCTACACCTTC
TRBV5-4	TRBJ2-5	TRBD1	CASSFVSGGIKETQYF	TGTGCCAGCAGCTTTGTGTCAGGGGGCATCAAGGAGACCCAGTACTTC